Following are 26 T cell receptor beta chains from one sample sequenced in a study of PD-1 blockade in classical Hodgkin lymphoma. Sequencing was performed with immunoSEQ multiplex PCR; in TCRdb, only in-frame clones are kept and a portion is missing. The repertoire holds just under 65,000 clones, more than 80% seen once, with approximately 8% in the top ten. Time point of the sample: cycle 4 day 1 (C4D1), after more than five weeks of nivolumab. All patients relapsed after autologous stem cell transplantation, and brentuximab vedotin exposure varied. The specimen was peripheral blood mononuclear cells (PBMCs), collected before the fourth cycle of nivolumab. These receptors were obtained from a human donor with classical Hodgkin lymphoma.

This clone occurred once. This chain links TRBV4-1 with TRBJ2-3; D is undetermined. The CDR3 consists of 13 residues. Per the germline V gene, CDR1 is MGHRA and CDR2 is YSYEKL. V lost 0 bases and J lost 5, with 6 bases in between. CDR3 DNA: TGCGCCAGCAGCCAAGATAGAATAGATACGCAGTATTTT. Its protein is CASSQDRIDTQYF.

The chain has TRBV7-8 and TRBJ1-5; 9 bases match TRBD1. The ends lost 1 base at V and 6 bases at J; junction bases unmatched: 7. The CDR3 runs 16 residues. Germline V gene lookup returns CDR1 SGHVS and CDR2 FQNEAQ. The CDR3 sequence is CASSLETGQGGQPQHF. CDR3 DNA sequence: TGTGCCAGCAGCTTAGAAACGGGACAGGGCGGTCAGCCCCAGCATTTT. The complete variable domain, with remaining parts taken from reference TRBV7-8 and TRBJ1-5, reads GAGVSQSPRYKVAKRGQDVALRCDPISGHVSLFWYQQALGQGPEFLTYFQNEAQLDKSGLPSDRFFAERPEGSVSTLKIQRTQQEDSAVYLCASSLETGQGGQPQHFGDGTRLSIL.

The chain carries TRBV4-1 and TRBJ2-5; D is uncertain. Germline V lookup: CDR1 MGHRA, CDR2 YSYEKL. V lost 1 base and J lost 1, with 4 bases in between. The CDR3 has 13 residues. The DNA for the CDR3 is TGCGCCAGCAGCCAAGTATCCCAAGAGACCCAGTACTTC. Translation gives CASSQVSQETQYF.

CDR3 residues: CASSIGGTYNEQFF. The CDR3 DNA is TGTGCCAGTAGTATAGGCGGGACCTACAATGAGCAGTTCTTC. The rearrangement joins TRBV19 to TRBJ2-1; the D gene is possibly TRBD2 (6 bases). Germline values: CDR1 LNHDA, CDR2 SQIVND (reference sequence). Trimming shortened V by 1 base and J by 2 bases, and 6 bases separated the two germline ends. CDR3 length: 14 residues. Full variable domain (outside the CDR3, taken from reference TRBV19 and TRBJ2-1): DGGITQSPKYLFRKEGQNVTLSCEQNLNHDAMYWYRQDPGQGLRLIYYSQIVNDFQKGDIAEGYSVSREKKESFPLTVTSAQKNPTAFYLCASSIGGTYNEQFFGPGTRLTVL.

This chain links TRBV7-8 with TRBJ1-5; 10 bases line up with TRBD1. Germline-derived CDR1 and CDR2 are SGHVS and FQNEAQ. Unmatched junction bases numbered 7, after V lost 4 bases and J lost 4 bases. The CDR3 covers 16 residues. The CDR3 is CASSSQTGGANQPQHF. CDR3 coding DNA: TGTGCCAGCAGCTCGCAGACAGGGGGCGCGAATCAGCCCCAGCATTTT.

The CDR3 sequence is CASSPGQGQPGLDYNEQFF. The CDR3 DNA reads TGTGCCAGCAGCCCAGGACAGGGACAGCCCGGGCTCGACTACAATGAGCAGTTCTTC. The J gene is TRBJ2-1, the V gene TRBV7-9; TRBD1 aligns across 8 bases. This CDR3 has 19 residues. With V trimmed by 5 bases and J by 3 bases, 18 bases remained unmatched. Germline CDR1 reads SEHNR; CDR2 reads FQNEAQ (reference sequence).

J is TRBJ1-1 and V is TRBV4-1, with D uncertain. The germline V gene encodes CDR1 MGHRA and CDR2 YSYEKL. The CDR3 loop spans 15 amino acids. V lost 3 bases, J lost 0 bases, and 11 bases lay in between. The CDR3 sequence: CASSHSGNMNTEAFF. The CDR3 coding sequence is TGCGCCAGCAGCCATTCCGGTAATATGAACACTGAAGCTTTCTTT.

This clone was picked up one time. The V gene is TRBV28, the J gene TRBJ2-3; the D is unclear. CDR3 length: 12 residues. V gave up 6 bases and J gave up 4 bases, with 8 bases separating them. Germline V gene lookup returns CDR1 MDHEN and CDR2 SYDVKM. This CDR3 is CASSPDPDTQYF. The DNA for the CDR3 is TGTGCCAGCAGCCCTGATCCAGATACGCAGTATTTT.

The chain recombines TRBV27 with TRBJ2-5, with 7 bases identical to TRBD2. This CDR3 region has 14 residues. Germline trimming cut 2 bases from V and 4 bases from J; bases unmatched to any gene: 4. From germline, CDR1 is MNHEY and CDR2 SMNVEV (reference sequence). The CDR3 is CASSLGGTIETQYF. CDR3 coding DNA: TGTGCCAGCAGTTTAGGTGGGACTATAGAGACCCAGTACTTC.

This chain connects TRBV6-1 to TRBJ2-1; weak D call: TRBD2 (5 bases). V dropped 7 bases and J dropped 8 bases, with 9 bases sitting between them. There are 11 residues in the CDR3. Germline CDR1 MNHNS, CDR2 SASEGT. For the CDR3, the DNA is TGTGCCAGCACCCGAGGGTATGAGCAGTTCTTC. Protein product: CASTRGYEQFF.

The chain couples TRBV28 to TRBJ1-5; 7 positions agree with TRBD1. The CDR3 contains 15 residues. Germline CDR1 MDHEN, CDR2 SYDVKM. V lost 5 bases, J lost 2 bases, and 6 bases stayed unmatched. The CDR3 DNA follows: TGTGCCAGCAGTCGAGATGGGACAGGCAATCAGCCCCAGCATTTT. Protein product: CASSRDGTGNQPQHF.

V and J are TRBV5-1 and TRBJ2-5; D gene uncertain. The CDR3 length is 12 residues. Trimming removed 5 bases from V and 0 bases from J, with 5 bases in between. Germline V lookup: CDR1 SGHRS, CDR2 YFSETQ. The CDR3: CASRKNQETQYF. The DNA of the CDR3 is TGCGCCAGCAGAAAAAACCAAGAGACCCAGTACTTC.

The chain links TRBV5-1 to TRBJ2-2; TRBD2 matches 9 bases. The CDR3 runs 14 residues. Germline assignment: CDR1 SGHRS and CDR2 YFSETQ. Trimming cost V 5 bases and J 7 bases; bases outside gene matches: 6. This CDR3 is CASRRREGLGELFF. CDR3 sequence (DNA): TGCGCCAGCAGACGGCGGGAGGGCCTCGGGGAGCTGTTTTTT.

The genes are TRBV29-1 and TRBJ2-4; 9 bases are a match to TRBD1. CDR1 is SQVTM and CDR2 is ANQGSEA in the germline V gene. The CDR3 runs to 15 residues. V dropped 6 bases and J dropped 2; count of bases not matched to a gene: 8. The CDR3 DNA sequence: TGCAGCGTGGGACAGGGAACCTTTCCCAAAAACATTCAGTACTTC. Protein sequence: CSVGQGTFPKNIQYF.

In this sample, this clone turned up once. The chain recombines TRBV7-6 with TRBJ2-1; 10 bases match TRBD2. J gave up 8 bases and V 1 base, and 5 bases lay outside the gene matches. The germline V gene has CDR1 SGHVS and CDR2 FNYEAQ. The CDR3 runs to 15 residues. The CDR3 DNA reads as TGTGCCAGCAGCTTAGGCCTAGCGGGAGTCGATGAGCAGTTCTTC. Residues: CASSLGLAGVDEQFF.

This clone has a handful of counts. The V and J genes are TRBV28 and TRBJ1-2, with 10 bases lining up with TRBD1. The V segment lost 5 bases and the J segment 8 bases; nucleotides outside the gene matches: 5. In germline, CDR1 is MDHEN, CDR2 SYDVKM. The CDR3 totals 13 residues. CDR3 bases: TGTGCCAGCAGTAGACAGGGGGCGGCAGGCTACACCTTC. Translated: CASSRQGAAGYTF.

The rearrangement links TRBV10-3 to TRBJ2-5; 8 bases are shared with TRBD1. There are 14 residues in the CDR3. Per the germline V gene, CDR1 is ENHRY and CDR2 is SYGVKD. V lost 10 bases and J lost 3; bases outside the gene matches: 10. This CDR3 is CASAVTGGEETQYF. The CDR3 DNA follows: TGTGCCAGCGCTGTCACAGGGGGAGAAGAGACCCAGTACTTC.

The CDR3 DNA is TGTGCCAGCAGTGGCCGGGACAGATACGAGCAGTACTTC. This translates into CASSGRDRYEQYF. This chain links TRBV6-1 with TRBJ2-7; 7 bases are a match to TRBD1. Germline loops: CDR1 MNHNS, CDR2 SASEGT. After removal of 4 bases from V and 4 bases from J, the junction contained 4 bases not matched to a gene. The CDR3 totals 13 residues.

This clone was counted a few times. The genes are TRBV18 and TRBJ2-3; no clear D. CDR1 KGHSH and CDR2 LQKENI come from the germline V gene. The CDR3 loop spans 13 amino acids. V shed 0 bases and J shed 0 bases, with 1 base lying between them. The CDR3 DNA follows: TGTGCCAGCTCACCACCTAGCACAGATACGCAGTATTTT. The encoded protein is CASSPPSTDTQYF.

The CDR3 here is CASSLGGGTGSGYTF. DNA for the CDR3: TGTGCCAGCAGTCTCGGAGGGGGGACAGGATCAGGCTACACCTTC. The chain has TRBV6-1 and TRBJ1-2; 8 positions match TRBD1. After removal of 5 bases from V and 8 bases from J, the junction contained 13 bases not matched to a gene. The germline V gene encodes CDR1 MNHNS and CDR2 SASEGT. The CDR3 is 15 amino acids.

The chain joins TRBV5-4 to TRBJ2-7; 7 nucleotides agree with TRBD2. The ends lost 3 bases at V and 7 bases at J; junction bases unmatched: 7. Germline V gene data show CDR1 as SGHNT and CDR2 as YYREEE (reference sequence). The CDR3 has 13 amino acids. The CDR3 spells CASSYQGAGEQYF. CDR3 nucleotide sequence: TGTGCCAGCAGCTATCAGGGAGCGGGAGAGCAGTACTTC.

V gene TRBV30 combines with J gene TRBJ2-7; D not certain. Germline CDR1 GTSNPN, CDR2 SVGIG (reference sequence). Trimming took 3 bases from V and 2 from J, leaving 14 bases between them. The CDR3 has 14 amino acids. The DNA of the CDR3 is TGTGCCTGGAGCCCTACCGGGCCCACCTACGAGCAGTACTTC. This translates into CAWSPTGPTYEQYF.

The V call is TRBV11-2, the J call TRBJ1-2, with a possible D match to TRBD1 (6 bases). V was trimmed by 3 bases and J by 5 bases, leaving 22 bases between them. CDR1 and CDR2 (germline): SGHAT, FQNNGV. The CDR3 length is 17 residues. The CDR3 protein is CASSFGDLGQQGYGYTF. The CDR3 nucleotides read TGTGCCAGCAGCTTTGGGGACCTTGGACAACAGGGTTATGGCTACACCTTC.

This chain links TRBV2 with TRBJ2-2; D is ambiguous. This CDR3 is 12 amino acids long. Per germline, CDR1 SNHLY and CDR2 FYNNEI. The V and J ends lost 6 bases and 7 bases respectively, with 9 bases between them. The CDR3 nucleotides read TGTGCCAGCAGGGAACTGCACGGGGAGCTGTTTTTT. Residues: CASRELHGELFF. Drawing the rest from reference TRBV2 and TRBJ2-2, the complete variable domain is EPEVTQTPSHQVTQMGQEVILRCVPISNHLYFYWYRQILGQKVEFLVSFYNNEISEKSEIFDDQFSVERPDGSNFTLKIRSTKLEDSAMYFCASRELHGELFFGEGSRLTVL.

This chain uses TRBV30 with TRBJ1-3, with 9 bases that match TRBD1. The CDR3 extends over 14 amino acids. Germline values: CDR1 GTSNPN, CDR2 SVGIG (reference sequence). J gave up 3 bases and V 3 bases, and 3 bases lay outside the gene matches. The CDR3 nucleotides are TGTGCCTGGAGAAGGACAGGGGTTGGAAACACCATATATTTT. Amino acid sequence: CAWRRTGVGNTIYF.

To note about this clone: This is likely an artifact of a read error, given a far larger clone one base away. The same CDR3 is also encoded by other DNA sequences in this sample. The chain has TRBV6-5 and TRBJ2-2, with D tentatively TRBD2 (6 bases). The CDR3 spans 13 residues. Germline assignment: CDR1 MNHEY and CDR2 SVGAGI. V was clipped by 5 bases and J by 4 bases, with 8 bases between them. CDR3 region: CASSEEGTGELFF. CDR3 nucleotide sequence: TGTGCCAGCAGTGAGGAGGGCACCGGGGAGCTGTTTTTT.